This TCR beta chain is from a study of T cells in Graves' hyperthyroidism and ophthalmopathy. RNA transcripts yielded amplified TCR beta CDR3 regions. The HTBI primer set served for first-round RT-PCR of the TCR CDR3. From the multiplex PCR reads, TCRdb called clonotypes with MiXCR, one entry per CDR3 protein. There are approximately 720,000 distinct CDR3 sequences in the sample; around 19% occur only once, and approximately 15% lies in the top ten. Losses at the gene ends were 5 bases for V and 5 bases for J; bases not matched to a gene: 9. In germline, CDR1 is SGHNT, CDR2 YENEEA. The CDR3 is 15 residues long. Study-level points and caveats: The model made its ophthalmopathy prediction, and onset followed a median about 5.9 months later. Ophthalmopathy was distinguished from stable hyperthyroidism by 13 V-J signatures.

This clonotype occurred many times. As yet, its antigen is unknown. Those patients with uncontrolled infection, other autoimmune disease, pregnancy or lactation were excluded. Sequencing was carried out using blood. This chain connects TRBV11-3 to TRBJ2-1; 7 bases are a match to TRBD1. This receptor was identified in a woman between 50 and 59 years old with Graves' hyperthyroidism that later progressed to Graves' ophthalmopathy. CDR3 bases: TGTGCCAGCAGCCGCCGACAGGGATCACACAATGAGCAGTTCTTC. Translating it yields CASSRRQGSHNEQFF.